A single sample gave rise to the 4 T cell receptor beta chains below, sequenced in a study of T cell clones after liver transplantation. Assay: immunoSEQ multiplex PCR; the TCRdb copy retains only in-frame clones and omits some. The top ten hold approximately 0.47% of the sample, which has around 80,000 clones, 65% to 85% seen once. Sequencing was performed on CD4+ T cells from blood, taken 45 to 46 months after liver transplant. The receptors originated from a human patient who received a liver transplant. Some of these T cells may belong to the graft donor.

The table lists this clone with a count of one. The chain couples TRBV28 to TRBJ2-7, with 7 bases fitting TRBD1. Germline CDR1 MDHEN, CDR2 SYDVKM. The length of the CDR3 is 15 residues. V lost 2 bases and J lost 2; bases outside the gene matches: 6. CDR3 bases: TGTGCCAGCAGTTTACAGGGGACAGCCACCTACGAGCAGTACTTC. Its protein product is CASSLQGTATYEQYF.

The chain uses TRBV5-4 and TRBJ1-2, with D unresolved. The CDR3 is 14 residues long. V gave up 0 bases and J gave up 2 bases, with 8 bases separating them. Germline-derived CDR1 and CDR2 are SGHNT and YYREEE (reference sequence). CDR3 sequence reads: CASSLAHNNYGYTF. DNA for the CDR3: TGTGCCAGCAGCTTGGCTCACAACAACTATGGCTACACCTTC.

This clone was recorded only once. The J gene is TRBJ1-3, the V gene TRBV10-2; 7 positions agree with TRBD1. With 0 bases clipped from V and 3 bases from J, the junction kept 8 bases outside the gene matches. Germline lookup yields CDR1 WSHSY and CDR2 SAAADI. The CDR3 contains 17 residues. The CDR3 DNA reads TGCGCCAGCAGTGAGTCAAGGCGGACAGGATTTGGAAACACCATATATTTT. Translation: CASSESRRTGFGNTIYF.

This clone was found a few times. The chain links TRBV14 to TRBJ1-2; TRBD1 is a possible D gene (6 bases). Germline loops: CDR1 SGHDN, CDR2 FVKESK. Trimming left V 1 base short and J 8 bases short, with 11 bases between. This CDR3 is built from 13 residues. The CDR3 loop reads CASSQAGEFGYTF. The CDR3 DNA reads TGTGCCAGCAGCCAAGCAGGGGAGTTCGGCTACACCTTC.